Listed below are T cell receptor beta chains from one sample, sequenced in a study of cytomegalovirus exposure and HLA in healthy donors. The data were produced by immunoSEQ multiplex PCR, yet TCRdb's version contains in-frame clones alone and is incomplete. There are some 140,000 clones in the sample; 75% to 85% occur only once, and 2.5% to 3.5% lies in the top ten. The material sequenced was PBMCs. These receptors were taken from a female donor in good health and CMV-seronegative. CDR3s include the opening cysteine and the closing phenylalanine or tryptophan. Fields, in order: D gene, clone size, J gene, V gene, CDR3 protein, CDR3 DNA. D genes are given only for firm matches. Where a row states a size, it is once, few, many or the class of an expanded clone; other rows omit it.

NA	NA	TRBJ1-2	TRBV30	CAWSPLYGYTF	TGTGCCTGGAGTCCCCTCTATGGCTACACCTTC
TRBD2	NA	TRBJ2-1	TRBV27	CASSLGRNEQFF	TGTGCCAGCAGTCTCGGGAGGAATGAGCAGTTCTTC
TRBD2	NA	TRBJ2-1	TRBV7-2	CASSLAGLAGGQNEQFF	TGTGCCAGCAGCTTAGCGGGATTAGCGGGGGGGCAGAATGAGCAGTTCTTC
NA	once	TRBJ1-2	TRBV4-1	CASSQVRASGYTF	TGCGCCAGCAGCCAGGTGCGAGCGTCAGGCTACACCTTC
TRBD1	NA	TRBJ2-7	TRBV5-1	CASWDRGQVPYEQYF	TGCGCCAGCTGGGACAGGGGGCAGGTGCCCTACGAGCAGTACTTC
TRBD1	NA	TRBJ1-1	TRBV2	CASGQGMNTEAFF	TGTGCCAGCGGACAGGGGATGAACACTGAAGCTTTCTTT
TRBD2	NA	TRBJ2-1	TRBV15	CATSGGLAGGNEQFF	TGTGCCACCAGCGGGGGACTAGCGGGGGGAAATGAGCAGTTCTTC
TRBD2	NA	TRBJ2-5	TRBV6-1	CASRLSGGRETQYF	TGTGCCAGCAGACTTAGCGGGGGGCGGGAGACCCAGTACTTC
NA	NA	TRBJ1-6	TRBV18	CASSSRDNSPLHF	TGTGCCAGCTCGTCCAGGGATAATTCACCCCTCCACTTT
NA	NA	TRBJ1-2	TRBV30	CAWSVSGGYGYTF	TGTGCCTGGAGTGTATCGGGGGGCTATGGCTACACCTTC
TRBD2	NA	TRBJ2-7	TRBV7-8	CASSLAASGGYEQYF	TGTGCCAGCAGCTTAGCAGCTAGCGGGGGTTACGAGCAGTACTTC
NA	NA	TRBJ2-2	TRBV15	CATSRDLGANTGELFF	TGTGCCACCAGCAGAGATTTGGGGGCTAACACCGGGGAGCTGTTTTTT
NA	NA	TRBJ1-4	TRBV6-6	CASSHGGQGYEKLFF	TGTGCCAGCAGCCACGGCGGGCAGGGGTATGAAAAACTGTTTTTT
NA	NA	TRBJ1-6	TRBV4-3	CASSQDSPYNSPLHF	TGCGCCAGCAGCCAAGATAGCCCCTATAATTCACCCCTCCACTTT
NA	few	TRBJ2-5	TRBV2	CASGTGGGIETQYF	TGTGCCAGCGGTACCGGTGGGGGGATAGAGACCCAGTACTTC
NA	NA	TRBJ2-7	TRBV13	CASSKPGVRETPYEQYF	TGTGCCAGCAGCAAACCCGGCGTCCGGGAGACGCCCTACGAGCAGTACTTC
NA	NA	TRBJ2-7	TRBV4-3	CASSQDGAGRYEQYF	TGCGCCAGCAGCCAAGATGGGGCGGGACGCTACGAGCAGTACTTC
TRBD2	NA	TRBJ2-7	TRBV29-1	CSVEDPTGGPYEQYF	TGCAGCGTTGAAGATCCGACGGGGGGACCCTACGAGCAGTACTTC
TRBD2	NA	TRBJ2-5	TRBV11-1	CASSLNAGGPKTQYF	TGTGCCAGCAGCTTAAATGCGGGGGGCCCAAAGACCCAGTACTTC
NA	NA	TRBJ2-2	TRBV6-5	CASRPPGLNTGELFF	TGTGCCAGCAGGCCGCCGGGACTCAACACCGGGGAGCTGTTTTTT
NA	few	TRBJ2-1	TRBV9	CASSGAEQFF	TGTGCCAGCAGCGGAGCGGAGCAGTTCTTC
TRBD1	NA	TRBJ1-1	TRBV9	CASSDTGANTEAFF	TGTGCCAGCAGCGACACAGGGGCTAACACTGAAGCTTTCTTT
TRBD1	NA	TRBJ1-1	TRBV15	CATSRVPDREAFF	TGTGCCACCAGCAGAGTGCCGGACAGGGAAGCTTTCTTT
NA	NA	TRBJ1-2	TRBV10-2	CASSDGAEPYGYTF	TGCGCCAGCAGTGATGGGGCCGAACCCTATGGCTACACCTTC
TRBD1	NA	TRBJ2-7	TRBV23-1	CASNPRTGSYEQYF	TGCGCCAGCAACCCGCGGACAGGGAGCTACGAGCAGTACTTC
TRBD2	NA	TRBJ2-3	TRBV9	CASSVELTSVPSADTQYF	TGTGCCAGCAGCGTAGAATTGACTAGCGTCCCATCGGCAGATACGCAGTATTTT
TRBD1	NA	TRBJ1-2	TRBV19	CASRTGRDSIGYTF	TGTGCCAGCAGGACAGGGAGGGACTCTATTGGCTACACCTTC
NA	NA	TRBJ1-6	TRBV6-5	CATRTGMTDLSPLHF	TGTGCCACCAGAACTGGGATGACAGACCTATCACCCCTCCACTTT
TRBD2	once	TRBJ2-2	TRBV9	CASSVAWLAGVTGELFF	TGTGCCAGCAGCGTAGCTTGGCTAGCGGGAGTCACCGGGGAGCTGTTTTTT
TRBD1	NA	TRBJ2-3	TRBV10-1	CASSEQGISPGDTQYF	TGCGCCAGCAGTGAACAGGGGATTAGCCCGGGGGATACGCAGTATTTT
TRBD1	NA	TRBJ1-2	TRBV29-1	CSVEGGETGDLYGYTF	TGCAGCGTTGAGGGTGGAGAGACAGGGGATTTATATGGCTACACCTTC
NA	NA	TRBJ2-7	TRBV6-4	CASTRHWRETYEQYF	TGTGCCAGCACCCGACACTGGAGGGAGACCTACGAGCAGTACTTC
NA	NA	TRBJ2-1	TRBV30	CAWMFDRYNEQFF	TGTGCCTGGATGTTCGACAGATACAATGAGCAGTTCTTC
NA	NA	TRBJ1-4	TRBV27	CASSLERNEKLFF	TGTGCCAGCAGTTTAGAGAGAAATGAAAAACTGTTTTTT
TRBD1	few	TRBJ1-3	TRBV19	CASSMMGQSTTGSGNTIYF	TGTGCCAGTAGCATGATGGGACAGTCCACCACTGGCTCTGGAAACACCATATATTTT
TRBD2	NA	TRBJ2-6	TRBV9	CASSVARLAGSTGANVLTF	TGTGCCAGCAGCGTAGCTCGGCTAGCGGGTAGCACTGGGGCCAACGTCCTGACTTTC
NA	NA	TRBJ1-4	TRBV10-3	CAISDAGNPANEKLFF	TGTGCCATCAGTGACGCAGGGAACCCTGCTAATGAAAAACTGTTTTTT
TRBD2	NA	TRBJ2-1	TRBV18	CASSPSGLAGNEQFF	TGTGCCAGCTCACCCTCGGGACTAGCGGGCAATGAGCAGTTCTTC
NA	NA	TRBJ2-1	TRBV30	CAWSVVIPSSYNEQFF	TGTGCCTGGAGTGTAGTGATCCCTAGCTCCTACAATGAGCAGTTCTTC
NA	NA	TRBJ2-5	TRBV19	CASSMDGGETQYF	TGTGCCAGTAGTATGGACGGAGGGGAGACCCAGTACTTC
NA	NA	TRBJ2-7	TRBV19	CASSLGGSSYEQYF	TGTGCCAGTAGCCTAGGGGGTAGCTCCTACGAGCAGTACTTC
NA	NA	TRBJ2-3	TRBV25-1	CASSEQDTQYF	TGTGCCAGCAGTGAACAGGATACGCAGTATTTT
NA	NA	TRBJ1-4	TRBV9	CASSVSGTNEKLFF	TGTGCCAGCAGCGTATCAGGGACTAATGAAAAACTGTTTTTT
NA	NA	TRBJ1-5	TRBV2	CASSEQGTQPQHF	TGTGCCAGCAGTGAACAGGGGACTCAGCCCCAGCATTTT
NA	NA	TRBJ1-4	TRBV7-2	CASSSLRSGDEKLFF	TGTGCCAGCAGCTCTCTACGTAGCGGGGATGAAAAACTGTTTTTT
TRBD2	NA	TRBJ2-3	TRBV7-2	CASSLGTRSTDTQYF	TGTGCCAGCAGCTTAGGGACTAGAAGCACAGATACGCAGTATTTT
TRBD1	once	TRBJ2-3	TRBV6-5	CASTRQGLDTQYF	TGTGCCAGCACAAGACAGGGATTAGATACGCAGTATTTT
NA	NA	TRBJ1-1	TRBV4-1	CASSPEVVRMGTEAFF	TGCGCCAGCAGCCCTGAGGTGGTGAGGATGGGCACTGAAGCTTTCTTT
NA	NA	TRBJ1-1	TRBV4-3	CASSQGAEAFF	TGCGCCAGCAGCCAGGGCGCTGAAGCTTTCTTT
NA	once	TRBJ2-7	TRBV1	CTSSQFLCRLAGEDQYF	TGCACCAGCAGCCAATTTTTATGTCGACTAGCGGGAGAAGACCAGTATTTC
TRBD2	NA	TRBJ2-2	TRBV5-8	CASSKGLAGEYTGELFF	TGTGCCAGCAGCAAAGGACTAGCGGGAGAGTACACCGGGGAGCTGTTTTTT
TRBD2	NA	TRBJ2-2	TRBV7-8	CASSLAPSGRAGELFF	TGTGCCAGCAGCTTAGCTCCTAGCGGGAGAGCCGGGGAGCTGTTTTTT
TRBD2	NA	TRBJ2-3	TRBV5-6	CASSPNGREAGDTQYF	TGTGCCAGCAGCCCGAACGGGCGGGAGGCGGGTGATACGCAGTATTTT
TRBD2	NA	TRBJ2-5	TRBV7-6	CASSFTSGGAAETQYF	TGTGCCAGCAGCTTCACTAGCGGGGGGGCTGCAGAGACCCAGTACTTC
TRBD1	NA	TRBJ1-5	TRBV7-2	CASSWDRDSNQPQHF	TGTGCCAGCAGTTGGGACAGGGATAGCAATCAGCCCCAGCATTTT